The present T cell receptor (beta chain) was sequenced within a study of vaccination effects on CD4 cells after COVID-19. Across the study: Post-vaccine specimens arrived a median 72 days past the second dose. Study results and limitations: Of the vaccine-induced clones from healthy vaccinees, merely 1 of 255 recognized common cold coronaviruses as well.

Sequenced by immunoSEQ multiplex PCR; TCRdb stores in-frame clones only, minus some. The sample includes tens of thousands of clones, roughly 78% of them seen just once. A few counts support this clone. What it binds is not known. Using viral peptide pools, the ViraFEST assay grew out antigen-specific CD4+ T cells prior to sequencing. Once cultured for more than nine days, the cells underwent separation to obtain CD4+ T cells. Either the BNT162b2 or mRNA-1273 vaccine was given to participants in two doses. Under 2.5 million PBMC were placed in each well, which was supplemented with 10 IU/ml IL-2 and about 10 ug/ml peptides. Each culture had half its medium swapped for IL-2 medium on days 3 and 7. V gave up 6 bases and J gave up 2 bases; unmatched junction bases: 3. The germline gives CDR1 SNHLY, CDR2 FYNNEI. The CDR3 is 15 amino acids.

The clonotype was recovered from a human donor who received a COVID-19 vaccine. The sequences come from CD4+ T cells from PBMCs cultured with HCoV-OC43 spike peptides, collected after COVID-19 vaccination. The subset was: HCoV-OC43 spike overlapping peptide pool stimulation. This chain links TRBV2 with TRBJ2-7; TRBD2 aligns across 14 bases. The CDR3 here is CASRRLAGGTYEQYV. CDR3 nucleotides: TGTGCCAGCAGGAGACTAGCGGGGGGGACCTACGAGCAGTACGTC.